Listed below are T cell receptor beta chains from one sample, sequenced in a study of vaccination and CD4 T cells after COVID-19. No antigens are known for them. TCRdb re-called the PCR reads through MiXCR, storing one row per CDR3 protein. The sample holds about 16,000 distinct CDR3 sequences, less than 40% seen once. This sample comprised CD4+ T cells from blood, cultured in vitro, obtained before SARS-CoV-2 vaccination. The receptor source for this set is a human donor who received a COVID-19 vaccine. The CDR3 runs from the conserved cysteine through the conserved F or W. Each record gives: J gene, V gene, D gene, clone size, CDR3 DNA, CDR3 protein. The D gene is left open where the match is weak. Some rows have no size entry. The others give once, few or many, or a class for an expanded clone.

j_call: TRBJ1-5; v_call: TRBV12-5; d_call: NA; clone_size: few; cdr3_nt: TGTGCTAGTGGTTTTGGGGGGTTGTATCAGCCCCAGCATTTT; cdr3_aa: CASGFGGLYQPQHF
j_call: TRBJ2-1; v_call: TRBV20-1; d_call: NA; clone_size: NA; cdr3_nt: TGCAGTGCTTTAGGCGGGTGGAATGAGCAGTTCTTC; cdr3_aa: CSALGGWNEQFF
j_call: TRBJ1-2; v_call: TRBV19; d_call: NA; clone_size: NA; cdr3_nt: TGTGCCAGTAGTCCGATTACAGGGTACTATGGCTACACCTTC; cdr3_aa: CASSPITGYYGYTF
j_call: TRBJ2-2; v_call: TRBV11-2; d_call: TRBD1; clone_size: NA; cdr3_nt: TGTGCCAGCAGCTTAGCGACAGGGACCGGGGAGCTGTTTTTT; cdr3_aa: CASSLATGTGELFF
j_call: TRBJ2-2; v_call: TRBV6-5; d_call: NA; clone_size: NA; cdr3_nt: TGTGCCAGCAGTTCATGGACCGACACCGGGGAGCTGTTTTTT; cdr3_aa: CASSSWTDTGELFF
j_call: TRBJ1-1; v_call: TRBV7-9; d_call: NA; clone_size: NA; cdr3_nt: TGTGCCAGCAGCCACCCCGGCGGGTTCTCTTTCTTT; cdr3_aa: CASSHPGGFSFF
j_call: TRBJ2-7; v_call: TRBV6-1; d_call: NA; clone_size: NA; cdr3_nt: TGTGCCAGCATGAAGGACTCTCGAAGCTCCTACGAGCAGTACTTC; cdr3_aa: CASMKDSRSSYEQYF
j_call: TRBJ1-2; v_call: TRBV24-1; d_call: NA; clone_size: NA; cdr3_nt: TGTGCCCCCACGGGAGGGTCGAACTATGGCTACACCTTC; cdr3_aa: CAPTGGSNYGYTF
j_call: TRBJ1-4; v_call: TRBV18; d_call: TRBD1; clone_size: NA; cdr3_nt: TGTGCCAGCTCGACAGGGGAAGATGAAAAACTGTTTTTT; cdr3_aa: CASSTGEDEKLFF
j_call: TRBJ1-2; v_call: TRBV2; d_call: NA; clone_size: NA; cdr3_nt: TGTGCCAGCACCAATTATCTCGGGGGAGGCTACACCTTC; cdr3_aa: CASTNYLGGGYTF
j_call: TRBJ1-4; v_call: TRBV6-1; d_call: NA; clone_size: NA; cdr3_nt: TGTGCCAGCAGTATGTCTATGGGGGACGGGCCAGTAAAACTGTTTTTT; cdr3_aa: CASSMSMGDGPVKLFF
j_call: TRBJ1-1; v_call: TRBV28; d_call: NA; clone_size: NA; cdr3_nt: TGTGCCAGCAGTTTAGGAGTAAGTACTGAAGCTTTCTTT; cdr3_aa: CASSLGVSTEAFF
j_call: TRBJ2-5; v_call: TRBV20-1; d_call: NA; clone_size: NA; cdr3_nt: TGCAGTGCCAGGTTCATCACCCAGTACTTC; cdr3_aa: CSARFITQYF
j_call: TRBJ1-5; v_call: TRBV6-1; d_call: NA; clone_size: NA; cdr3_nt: TGTGCCAGCAGTGAACGCCCCGGCACTAGCAATCAGCCCCAGCATTTT; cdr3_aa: CASSERPGTSNQPQHF
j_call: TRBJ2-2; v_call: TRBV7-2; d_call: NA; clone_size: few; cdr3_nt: TGTGCCAGCAGCGCAATCCCCGGAATGCCGAACACCGGGGAGCTGTTTTTT; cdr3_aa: CASSAIPGMPNTGELFF
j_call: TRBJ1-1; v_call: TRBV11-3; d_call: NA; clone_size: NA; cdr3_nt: TGTCCCAGCAGCTTCTTCGGACGGATGAACACTGAAGCTTTCTTT; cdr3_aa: CPSSFFGRMNTEAFF
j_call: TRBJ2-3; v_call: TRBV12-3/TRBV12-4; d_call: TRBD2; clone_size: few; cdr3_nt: TGTGCCAGCAGGGGACTAGCGGGGGGTAACACAGATACGCAGTATTTT; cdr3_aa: CASRGLAGGNTDTQYF
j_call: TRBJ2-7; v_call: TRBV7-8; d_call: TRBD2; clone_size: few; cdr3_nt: TGTGCCAGCAGCCCCAGCGGGGGACCCTCCTACGAGCAGTACTTC; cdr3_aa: CASSPSGGPSYEQYF
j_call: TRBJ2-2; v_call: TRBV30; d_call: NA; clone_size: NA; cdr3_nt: TGTGCCTGGAGTGGCGGGGCACTGCTTAACACCGGGGAGCTGTTTTTT; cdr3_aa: CAWSGGALLNTGELFF
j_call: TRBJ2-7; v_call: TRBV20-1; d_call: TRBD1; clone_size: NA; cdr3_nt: TGCAGTGCTAGGGGGACAGGGGTGGAAGAGCAGTACTTC; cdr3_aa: CSARGTGVEEQYF
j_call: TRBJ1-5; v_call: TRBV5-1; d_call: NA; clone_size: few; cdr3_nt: TGCGCCAGCACCCCCAAGGGGGACGGCAGGGTCAATCAGCCCCAGCATTTT; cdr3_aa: CASTPKGDGRVNQPQHF
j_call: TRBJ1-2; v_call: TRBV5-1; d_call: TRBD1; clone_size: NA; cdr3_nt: TGCGCCAGCAGCTTGGCCTGGGGGACAGGGACCCTAAACTATGGCTACACCTTC; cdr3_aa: CASSLAWGTGTLNYGYTF
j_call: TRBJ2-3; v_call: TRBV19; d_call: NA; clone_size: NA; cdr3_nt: TGTGCCAGTAGTATGAGGAAGGGTCTCACAGATACGCAGTATTTT; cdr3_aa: CASSMRKGLTDTQYF
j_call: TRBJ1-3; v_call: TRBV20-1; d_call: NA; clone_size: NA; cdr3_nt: TGCAGTGCCGGGAGCGGACGGGGCTACTCTGGAAACACCATATATTTT; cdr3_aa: CSAGSGRGYSGNTIYF
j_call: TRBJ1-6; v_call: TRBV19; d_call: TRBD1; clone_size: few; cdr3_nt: TGTGCCAGTAGTCGGTTCAGGGGGGAGAATTCACCCCTCCACTTT; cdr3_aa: CASSRFRGENSPLHF
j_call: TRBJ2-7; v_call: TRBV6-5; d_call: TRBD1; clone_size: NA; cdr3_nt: TGTGCCAGCAGTTACGCAGGGACAGGGGTCGAGCAGTACTTC; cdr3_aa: CASSYAGTGVEQYF
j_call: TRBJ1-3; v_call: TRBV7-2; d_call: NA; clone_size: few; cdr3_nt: TGTGCCAGCAGCTTCCAGGGAGGAAACACCATATATTTT; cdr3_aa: CASSFQGGNTIYF
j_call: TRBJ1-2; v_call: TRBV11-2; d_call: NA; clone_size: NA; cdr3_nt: NA; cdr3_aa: CASSFYICSASRLDRNYGYTF
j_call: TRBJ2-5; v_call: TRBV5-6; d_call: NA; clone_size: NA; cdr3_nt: TGTGCCAGCAGCTTGGATCCTCGTGGGGCCGGGGGAGAGACCCAGTACTTC; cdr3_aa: CASSLDPRGAGGETQYF
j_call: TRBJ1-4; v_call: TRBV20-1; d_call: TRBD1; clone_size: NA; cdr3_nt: TGCAGTGCTAGGGACAGGGGGAATGTAAAACTGTTTTTT; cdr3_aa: CSARDRGNVKLFF
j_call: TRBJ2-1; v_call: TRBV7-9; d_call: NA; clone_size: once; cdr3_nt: TGTGCCAGCAGCTTAGGGTCAGGTTTCTACAATGAGCAGTTCTTC; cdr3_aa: CASSLGSGFYNEQFF
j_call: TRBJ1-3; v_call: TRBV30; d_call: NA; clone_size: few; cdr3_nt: TGTGCCTGGAGCCCGGGAGGAGGAAACACCATATATTTT; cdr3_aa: CAWSPGGGNTIYF
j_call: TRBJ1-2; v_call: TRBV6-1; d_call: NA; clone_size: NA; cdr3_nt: TGTGCCAGCAGTCAGACAGGTGATGGCTACACCTTC; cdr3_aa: CASSQTGDGYTF
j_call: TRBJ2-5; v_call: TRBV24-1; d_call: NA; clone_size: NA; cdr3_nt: TGTGCCACCAGTGATCCGAGCTCCCACCAAGAGACCCAGTACTTC; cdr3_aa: CATSDPSSHQETQYF
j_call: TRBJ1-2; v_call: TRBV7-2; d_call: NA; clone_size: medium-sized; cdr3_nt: TGTGCCAGCAGCTTAGAAGGGAACTATGGCTACACCTTC; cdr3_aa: CASSLEGNYGYTF
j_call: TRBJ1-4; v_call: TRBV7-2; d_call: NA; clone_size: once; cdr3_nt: TGTGCCAGCAGCTTGGGCATCTATGCAACTAATGAAAAACTGTTTTTT; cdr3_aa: CASSLGIYATNEKLFF
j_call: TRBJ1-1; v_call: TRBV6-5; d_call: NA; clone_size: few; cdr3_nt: TGTGCCAGCAGTTACAACCCCTACACTGAAGCTTTCTTT; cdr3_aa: CASSYNPYTEAFF
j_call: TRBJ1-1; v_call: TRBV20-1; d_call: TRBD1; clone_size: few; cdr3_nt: TGCAGTGCTCAGCCCTGGGACAGGGGAATGAACACTGAAGCTTTCTTT; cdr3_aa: CSAQPWDRGMNTEAFF
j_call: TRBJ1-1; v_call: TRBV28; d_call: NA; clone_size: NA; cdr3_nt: TGTGCCAGTGTCCGATCGAACACTGAAGCTTTCTTT; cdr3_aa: CASVRSNTEAFF
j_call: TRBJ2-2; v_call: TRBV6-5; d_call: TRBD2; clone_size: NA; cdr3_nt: TGTGCCAGCAGTTACGTTACTAGCGGGGGGGCACGTTATACCGGGGAGCTGTTTTTT; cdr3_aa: CASSYVTSGGARYTGELFF
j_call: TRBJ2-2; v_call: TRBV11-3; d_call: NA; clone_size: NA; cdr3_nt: TGTGCCACCCAAGGGGGGAGTACCGGGGAGCTGTTTTTT; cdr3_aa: CATQGGSTGELFF
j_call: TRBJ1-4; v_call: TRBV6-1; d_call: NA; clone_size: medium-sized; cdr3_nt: TGTGCCAGTTGCCCGATTCTCACTAATGAAAAACTGTTTTTT; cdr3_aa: CASCPILTNEKLFF
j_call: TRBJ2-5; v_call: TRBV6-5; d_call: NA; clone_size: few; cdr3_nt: TGTGCCAGCAGTTACTACAGGGGGGGGGAGACCCAGTACTTC; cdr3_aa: CASSYYRGGETQYF
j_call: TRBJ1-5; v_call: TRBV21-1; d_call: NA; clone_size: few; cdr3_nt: TGTGCCAGCAGCAAAAAGCATCAGCCCCAGCATTTT; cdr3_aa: CASSKKHQPQHF
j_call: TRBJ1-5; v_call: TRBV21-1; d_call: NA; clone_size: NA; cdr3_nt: TGTGCCAGCAGCAAAGAAGCGACGGAATATAGCAATCAGCCCCAGCATTTT; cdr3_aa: CASSKEATEYSNQPQHF
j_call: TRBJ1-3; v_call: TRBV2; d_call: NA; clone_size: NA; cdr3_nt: TGTGCCAGCAGTGTTCACCCGCTGACAGGAAACACCATATATTTT; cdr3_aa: CASSVHPLTGNTIYF
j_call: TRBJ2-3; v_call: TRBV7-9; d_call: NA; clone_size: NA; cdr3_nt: TGTGCCAGCAGCCTTCCTTTAGTTCAGGTCGCAGATACGCAGTATTTT; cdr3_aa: CASSLPLVQVADTQYF
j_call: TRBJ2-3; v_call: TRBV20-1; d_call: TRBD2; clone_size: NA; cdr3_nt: TGCAGTGCCCCATCATGGCGGGGGAGCGCAGATACGCAGTATTTT; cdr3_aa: CSAPSWRGSADTQYF
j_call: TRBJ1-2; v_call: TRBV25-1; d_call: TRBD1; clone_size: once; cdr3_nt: TGTGCCAGCATGGCACAGGGGGTCGGCCACACCTTC; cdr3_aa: CASMAQGVGHTF
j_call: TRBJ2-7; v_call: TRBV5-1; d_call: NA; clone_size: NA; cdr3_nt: TGCGCCAGCAGCTGGACCGTAAGCTCCTACGAGCAGTACTTC; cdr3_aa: CASSWTVSSYEQYF
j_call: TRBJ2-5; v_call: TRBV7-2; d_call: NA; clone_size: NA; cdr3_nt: TGTGCCAGCAGCTTAGCCAGAACCCAAGAGACCCAGTACTTC; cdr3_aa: CASSLARTQETQYF
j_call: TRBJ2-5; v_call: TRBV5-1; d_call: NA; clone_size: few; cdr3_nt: TGCGCCAGCAGCTTGCCTCCCCAAGAGACCCAGTACTTC; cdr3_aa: CASSLPPQETQYF
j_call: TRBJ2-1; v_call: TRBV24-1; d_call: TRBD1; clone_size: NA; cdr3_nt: TGTGCCACCGGACGGACAGGGGGGGACAATGAGCAGTTCTTC; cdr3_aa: CATGRTGGDNEQFF